A selection of T cell receptor beta chains follows, all from one sample in a study of tumor and adjacent non-tumor tissue in lung cancer. TCRdb re-analysed the multiplex PCR reads in MiXCR, keeping a single row per CDR3 protein. The table includes 80,000 to 100,000 distinct CDR3 sequences, roughly 80% detected once. Sequenced input: distant non-tumor lung tissue. The receptors were gathered from a man aged 55 to 69 with small cell lung cancer. CDR3s include the opening cysteine and the closing phenylalanine or tryptophan. A D gene is named only where the DNA matches it firmly. Size values are once, few and many counts, or a class for expanded clones, and some rows have none.

.,.,TRBV11-3,TRBJ2-7,TGTACAATCAGCTTAGAAACTAGCTACGAGCAGTACTTC,CTISLETSYEQYF
.,.,TRBV11-2,TRBJ1-2,TGTGCCAGCAGCCGGACGGCTAACCATGGCTACACGTTC,CASSRTANHGYTF
.,TRBD1,TRBV7-9,TRBJ1-1,TGTGACAGCAGCATACGGGACAGGGGGTTTTTCGAAACTTTCTTT,CDSSIRDRGFFETFF
.,.,TRBV30,TRBJ1-6,TGTGCCTTTGCCGGGAGCAGCAATTCACCCCTCAACTTT,CAFAGSSNSPLNF
.,TRBD2,TRBV6-5,TRBJ2-1,TGTGCCAGCAGTTACTCTGCGGGAGTGGTTAATGAGCAGTTTTTC,CASSYSAGVVNEQFF
.,TRBD1,TRBV6-2/TRBV6-3,TRBJ2-7,TGTGCCAGCAGTGCCCCGGGGGACAGGCTGAGGGAGCAGTACTTC,CASSAPGDRLREQYF
.,TRBD1,TRBV5-1,TRBJ2-1,TGCGCCAGCAGCTTGGTAGGGGGCACCTATAATGAGCAGTTCTTC,CASSLVGGTYNEQFF
.,TRBD1,TRBV29-1,TRBJ1-4,TGCAGCGTGGGGATAGGGGGCTTTAAGAGTAAAAAACTGTTTTTT,CSVGIGGFKSKKLFF
few,TRBD2,TRBV5-1,TRBJ2-7,TGCGCCAGCAGCTCGGCTAGCGGGAGGGCCTACGAGCAGTACTTC,CASSSASGRAYEQYF
.,TRBD1,TRBV11-2,TRBJ2-2,TGTATCAGCCGCGGGACAGGGAACACCGGGGCGCTGTTTTTT,CISRGTGNTGALFF
once,TRBD1,TRBV5-6,TRBJ1-1,TGTGCCAGCATCCTGGCCTCTGGGACAGCGAACACTGAAGCTTTCTTT,CASILASGTANTEAFF
many,TRBD2,TRBV12-3/TRBV12-4,TRBJ2-3,TGTGCCAGCCGCAATGGACTAGCGGAGGGCACAGATACGCAGTATTTT,CASRNGLAEGTDTQYF
many,.,TRBV5-4,TRBJ2-6,TGTGCCAGCAGCCTGCGGAACCCTGGGGCCAACGTCCTGACTTTC,CASSLRNPGANVLTF
.,.,TRBV18,TRBJ1-2,TGTGCCAGCTCACCAACGAGCAGGTCGGGCTACACCTTC,CASSPTSRSGYTF
.,.,TRBV5-4,TRBJ2-3,TGTGCCAGCAGCGACCAAGCGGTAGGAGATATGCAGTATTTT,CASSDQAVGDMQYF
medium-sized,.,TRBV11-1,TRBJ2-1,TGTGCCAGCAGCTTAGGACAGATAAGTCTTTATGAGCAGTTCTTC,CASSLGQISLYEQFF
.,TRBD1,TRBV6-5,TRBJ1-1,TGTGCCAACAGTTACGGACAGGGGAGATACACTGAAGCTTTCTTT,CANSYGQGRYTEAFF
.,.,TRBV11-2,TRBJ2-1,TGTGCCAGCAGCCTAGACAATAACGGGTACAATGAGCAGTTCTTC,CASSLDNNGYNEQFF
.,.,TRBV11-2,TRBJ2-1,TGTGCCAACCAGAAGCGGCAGGGTGACAATGAGCAATGCTTC,CANQKRQGDNEQCF
.,TRBD1,TRBV29-1,TRBJ2-5,TGCAGCGTTGAAGCGGGACAGAGAGAGACCCAATACTTC,CSVEAGQRETQYF
.,.,TRBV12-3/TRBV12-4,TRBJ2-1,TGTGCCAGCAGTCCCCCAGACGTGAGGGCCAATGAGCAGTTCTTC,CASSPPDVRANEQFF
.,.,TRBV29-1,TRBJ1-5,TGTAGCGTTGGGGGCGGGGGACATCAGCCCCAGCATTTT,CSVGGGGHQPQHF
.,.,TRBV6-5,TRBJ2-1,TGTGCCAGCAGTTACTCTGAGGGAGCGGGTAATGAGCAGTTTTTC,CASSYSEGAGNEQFF
.,TRBD2,TRBV29-1,TRBJ2-1,TGCAGTGTTGAATTAGCGGGCAATCCTTACAATGACCAGTTCTTC,CSVELAGNPYNDQFF
once,TRBD2,TRBV6-5,TRBJ2-3,TGTGTCAGCAGTTACACACTAGCGGGAGTGGGGTGTACAGATACGCAGTGTTTT,CVSSYTLAGVGCTDTQCF
.,TRBD2,TRBV11-3,TRBJ2-1,TGTGCCAGCAGCTCAGTTGGGACTAGCGGGAGGGAGAAGCAGTTCTTC,CASSSVGTSGREKQFF
.,.,TRBV6-1,TRBJ1-1,TGTGCCAGAAGTGAAGCGACAGACCGCTACTCTGAAGCTTTCTTT,CARSEATDRYSEAFF
.,.,TRBV12-3/TRBV12-4,TRBJ2-7,TGTTCCAGCAGTAGGGACTTCTACGATCAGTATTTC,CSSSRDFYDQYF
.,.,TRBV11-2,TRBJ2-5,TGTGTCAGCAGCCTGGGCTGGCAGGAGACCCAGTACTTC,CVSSLGWQETQYF
many,TRBD1,TRBV30,TRBJ2-3,TGTGCCTGGAGTGTTGGGACAGGCACAGATACGCAGTATTTT,CAWSVGTGTDTQYF
once,.,TRBV4-1,TRBJ2-2,TGCGCCACCAGCAGCAGGGGTGCCTATACCGGGGAACTGTTTTTT,CATSSRGAYTGELFF
.,.,TRBV29-1,TRBJ2-1,TGCAGAGTTGAAAGAGTCGGGCCACGGTTCTTC,CRVERVGPRFF
.,.,TRBV4-2,TRBJ1-5,TGTGCCAGTAGCCTAGCCGGGACAAGGGATACTCAGCCCCAGCATTTT,CASSLAGTRDTQPQHF
.,TRBD1,TRBV6-5,TRBJ1-2,TGTGCCAGCTGTTCGGCAGGGGGCAGCTATGGCTACACCTTC,CASCSAGGSYGYTF
.,.,TRBV4-2,TRBJ1-6,TGTGCCAGCTGCCAAGAAAAATCAAATTCACCCCTCCGCTTT,CASCQEKSNSPLRF
.,.,TRBV11-2,TRBJ2-2,TGTTCCAGCAGCTTAGCCCGGGAGACCGGAGAGCTGTTTTTT,CSSSLARETGELFF
.,.,TRBV20-1,TRBJ2-7,TGCAGTGCTCTACAGACCTACGAGCAGTATTTC,CSALQTYEQYF
.,TRBD2,TRBV6-2/TRBV6-3,TRBJ2-7,TGTGCCAGCAAGATAGCGGGAGTCTCTATGGAGCAGTATTTC,CASKIAGVSMEQYF
.,.,TRBV29-1,TRBJ2-6,TGCACTGCCGACATCTCTGGGGCCAACGTCCTGACTTTC,CTADISGANVLTF
.,.,TRBV11-2,TRBJ2-3,TGTGTCAGCAGCCTGGCACTAGTAAGCCCAGATACGCAGTATTTT,CVSSLALVSPDTQYF
.,TRBD1,TRBV6-1,TRBJ2-2,TGTGCCAACAGCGGACAGGTCCCCTTTAGTTGCGGGGAGCTGTTTTTT,CANSGQVPFSCGELFF
.,.,TRBV12-3/TRBV12-4,TRBJ2-3,TGTGCCAGCACTTTTAAGACCGGGACGGCGCAGTATTTT,CASTFKTGTAQYF
.,.,TRBV11-2,TRBJ2-4,TGTGTCAGCAGCTTAGATCCCCGGGGCACAACCATTCAGTACTTC,CVSSLDPRGTTIQYF
.,.,TRBV7-9,TRBJ1-1,TGTGCCATCAGCGCGACAGTGTGGCTGAACACTGAAGCTTTCTTT,CAISATVWLNTEAFF
many,.,TRBV6-2/TRBV6-3,TRBJ2-5,TGTGCCAGCAGTTACTACAGGACCCAAGAGACCCAGTACTTC,CASSYYRTQETQYF
many,.,TRBV10-2,TRBJ1-1,TGCGCCAGCAGTGAGGGGGCCGGCACTGAAGCTTTCTTT,CASSEGAGTEAFF